This TCR beta chain derives from a study of T-cell reconstitution after alpha-beta-depleted transplantation in children. This sample's TCRbeta library carried unique molecular identifier barcodes. TCRdb re-called the PCR reads with MiXCR, one entry per CDR3 protein. The sample consists of approximately 400,000 distinct CDR3 sequences, approximately 11% of them appearing once. Trimming left V 0 bases short and J 4 bases short, with 16 bases between. Germline-derived CDR1 and CDR2 are SGHKS and YYEKEE (reference sequence). CDR3 length: 16 residues. Sequenced here: PBMCs from the stem cell graft donor, sampled from the stem cell graft. The rearrangement joins TRBV5-5 to TRBJ2-5, with D uncertain. This TCR was recovered from a human donor who donated a stem cell graft to a child with acute myeloid leukemia. The CDR3 region is CASSLELYNKGETQYF. The CDR3 coding sequence is TGTGCCAGCAGCTTGGAGTTGTACAATAAGGGAGAGACCCAGTACTTC.